This entry describes one T cell receptor (beta chain). Each single cDNA molecule received a unique molecular identifier. TCRdb reprocessed the 5' RACE reads via MiXCR and lists one record per CDR3 protein. The sample has 100,000 to 150,000 distinct CDR3 sequences, more than 13% seen once. This CDR3 contains 14 residues. V gave up 0 bases and J gave up 5 bases, with 10 bases separating them. Germline V gene sequence: CDR1 MGHRA, CDR2 YSYEKL. These data belong to a study of early T cells in non-severe SARS-CoV-2 infection. Sample: whole blood. The chain uses TRBV4-1 and TRBJ2-5; D unresolved. This TCR was sampled from an adult who was a healthcare worker with PCR-confirmed SARS-CoV-2 infection or an uninfected control (not recorded which). The DNA of the CDR3 is TGCGCCAGCAGCCAAGATCTCTGGCTTGAGACCCAGTACTTC. Translation: CASSQDLWLETQYF.